Presented here are 19 T cell receptor beta chains from one specimen sequenced in a study of T cells after yellow fever vaccination. Each CDR3 protein gets one entry after TCRdb re-called the 5' RACE reads with MiXCR. The table lists fewer than 450,000 distinct CDR3 sequences, approximately 8% of them singletons, with approximately 16% in the top ten. The sample was PBMCs, taken roughly 45 days after the first yellow fever vaccination. The receptors here all came from a man younger than 35 who received the YFV17D yellow fever vaccine.

This clonotype has only a few counts. The chain has TRBV6-5 and TRBJ1-2, with D perhaps matching TRBD1 (6 bases). V dropped 1 base and J dropped 3 bases, with 18 bases sitting between them. The V gene's germline CDR1 is MNHEY and CDR2 SVGAGI. The CDR3 is 17 residues long. CDR3 sequence reads: CASSYFVGRGIDYGYTF. The CDR3 DNA reads TGTGCCAGCAGTTACTTCGTCGGCAGGGGTATTGACTATGGCTACACCTTC.

This clonotype turned up a few times. This chain uses TRBV7-2 with TRBJ2-1; D uncertain. Trimming left V 3 bases short and J 3 bases short, with 15 bases between. This CDR3 contains 16 residues. Germline values: CDR1 SGHTA, CDR2 FQGNSA. The CDR3 sequence is CASSFTPPPGYNEQFF. CDR3 DNA: TGTGCCAGCAGCTTTACTCCCCCCCCGGGCTACAATGAGCAGTTCTTC. Variable domain in full (rest from reference TRBV7-2 and TRBJ2-1): GAGVSQSPSNKVTEKGKDVELRCDPISGHTALYWYRQSLGQGLEFLIYFQGNSAPDKSGLPSDRFSAERTGGSVSTLTIQRTQQEDSAVYLCASSFTPPPGYNEQFFGPGTRLTVL.

The chain couples TRBV12-3 or TRBV12-4 to TRBJ2-3; 8 positions agree with TRBD1. The CDR3 is 14 residues long. The junction had 8 bases not matched to a gene; V was cut back by 10 bases and J by 2 bases. The DNA of the CDR3 is TGTGCCAACAGGGGGACCAAACTCACAGATACGCAGTATTTT. It specifies CANRGTKLTDTQYF.

This sequence joins TRBV20-1 and TRBJ2-7, with D possibly matching TRBD1 (5 bases). Germline lookup yields CDR1 DFQATT and CDR2 SNEGSKA (reference sequence). The CDR3 covers 16 residues. In DNA form, the CDR3 reads TGCTGTGCTAGAGAGTCAGGCAGGGCGGATACCTACGAGCAGTACGTC. It yields the protein CCARESGRADTYEQYV.

This clonotype has just a few counts. V and J are TRBV7-2 and TRBJ2-6, with unresolved D. CDR1 is SGHTA, CDR2 FQGNSA, per germline. The CDR3 runs to 15 residues. V was clipped by 1 base and J by 1 base, with 5 bases between them. CDR3 in amino acids: CASSLETSGANVLTF. The CDR3 DNA reads TGTGCCAGCAGCTTAGAGACTTCTGGGGCCAACGTCCTGACTTTC.

This clonotype was detected a few times. The rearrangement joins TRBV7-2 to TRBJ1-2; D ambiguous. In germline, CDR1 is SGHTA, CDR2 FQGNSA. The CDR3 extends over 13 amino acids. The V gene lost 7 bases and the J gene lost 10 bases, with 19 bases spanning the gap. CDR3 coding DNA: TGTGCCAGCACCCTCGCCGGGGAGCCGCTCTACACCTTC. Amino acid sequence: CASTLAGEPLYTF. The full variable domain, its missing parts supplied by reference TRBV7-2 and TRBJ1-2, is GAGVSQSPSNKVTEKGKDVELRCDPISGHTALYWYRQSLGQGLEFLIYFQGNSAPDKSGLPSDRFSAERTGGSVSTLTIQRTQQEDSAVYLCASTLAGEPLYTFGSGTRLTVV.

The chain joins TRBV18 to TRBJ2-7, with a weak D call TRBD1 (5 bases). Germline V gene sequence: CDR1 KGHSH, CDR2 LQKENI. This CDR3 is built from 14 residues. The V gene lost 4 bases and the J gene lost 2 bases, with 12 bases spanning the gap. In DNA form, the CDR3 reads TGTGCCAGCTCACTGCAAGGGGTAGCCTACGAGCAGTACGTC. It specifies CASSLQGVAYEQYV.

Only a few counts were recorded for this clonotype. The chain employs TRBV4-1 and TRBJ2-3; 7 bases are shared with TRBD2. Trimming took 5 bases from V and 4 from J; bases not matched to a gene: 12. Germline V lookup: CDR1 MGHRA, CDR2 YSYEKL. This CDR3 region has 16 residues. The CDR3 nucleotides read TGCGCCAGCAGCGCCCGCAACGGGGGGAGGGCAGATACGCAGTATTTT. This codes for CASSARNGGRADTQYF.

This clonotype appeared a few times. CDR3 sequence reads: CASSRTSSGETQYF. The CDR3 coding sequence is TGTGCCAGCAGCCGGACTAGCTCGGGGGAGACCCAGTACTTC. The rearrangement links TRBV6-2 or TRBV6-3 to TRBJ2-5; 8 positions agree with TRBD2. This CDR3 spans 14 amino acids. CDR1 MNHEY and CDR2 SVGEGT come from the germline V gene. V was clipped by 6 bases and J by 5 bases; unmatched bases: 8.

As DNA, the CDR3 is TGTGCCAGCAGATCCGACAGGGGTAAAGAGACCCAGTACTTC. Protein sequence: CASRSDRGKETQYF. The rearrangement uses TRBV7-9 and TRBJ2-5; TRBD1 matches at 8 bases. J was trimmed by 3 bases and V by 6 bases; bases with no gene match: 6. CDR1 and CDR2 from the germline V gene are SEHNR and FQNEAQ (reference sequence). CDR3 length: 14 residues.

The CDR3 DNA sequence: TGTGCCAGCAACCTCCCTCAGGGGGCTGGCACTGAAGCTTTCTTT. Translating gives CASNLPQGAGTEAFF. The rearrangement links TRBV7-9 to TRBJ1-1; 8 bases are shared with TRBD1. The germline V gene has CDR1 SEHNR and CDR2 FQNEAQ (reference sequence). This CDR3 region has 15 residues. V gave up 7 bases and J gave up 4 bases; unmatched junction bases: 11.

The table lists this clonotype with a few counts. The rearrangement links TRBV7-6 to TRBJ2-4; D is unclear. Germline V lookup: CDR1 SGHVS, CDR2 FNYEAQ. V lost 4 bases, J lost 8 bases, and 9 bases lay in between. CDR3 length: 12 amino acids. In DNA, the CDR3 is TGTGCCAGCAGCTCTCGTCCGGACATTCAGTACTTC. This translates into CASSSRPDIQYF.

This clonotype was picked up many times. The V call is TRBV7-2, the J call TRBJ2-2, with D unresolved. Trimming took off 2 bases at V and 4 bases at J, with 14 bases between the two ends. CDR1 SGHTA and CDR2 FQGNSA come from the germline V gene. The CDR3 has 16 residues. CDR3 amino acids: CASSLKPGSVTGELFF. The CDR3, as DNA: TGTGCCAGCAGCTTAAAGCCCGGCTCGGTCACCGGGGAGCTGTTTTTT.

The rearrangement links TRBV20-1 to TRBJ1-1; weak D call: TRBD1 (6 bases). Trimming removed 5 bases at V and 5 bases at J, with 21 bases between. The CDR3 sequence is 15 residues long. Germline loops: CDR1 DFQATT, CDR2 SNEGSKA (reference sequence). The CDR3 DNA reads TGCAGTGCTGGAATTCAGGGGAGGGGTCGGACTGAAGCTTTCTTT. Translated, it gives CSAGIQGRGRTEAFF.

Ten or more counts support this clonotype. This sequence joins TRBV28 and TRBJ2-6; D might be TRBD1 (6 bases). Germline CDR1 reads MDHEN; CDR2 reads SYDVKM. The V and J ends lost 8 bases and 1 base respectively, with 15 bases between them. The CDR3 extends over 16 amino acids. For the CDR3, the DNA is TGTGCCAGCGGTGGACAGCCGTTTTCTGGGGCCAACGTCCTGACTTTC. Translated: CASGGQPFSGANVLTF.

This clonotype was counted at least ten times. The chain carries TRBV18 and TRBJ2-1; possibly TRBD2 for D (5 bases). The CDR3 is 15 amino acids. Trimming took off 6 bases at V and 10 bases at J, with 22 bases between the two ends. Per germline, CDR1 KGHSH and CDR2 LQKENI. The CDR3 loop reads CASSSSRAPWEEQFF. CDR3 in DNA: TGTGCCAGCTCCTCCTCAAGGGCCCCTTGGGAGGAGCAGTTCTTC.

The chain has TRBV7-2 and TRBJ2-3; 10 nucleotides align to TRBD2. The CDR3 extends over 15 amino acids. The germline CDR1 and CDR2 sequences are SGHTA and FQGNSA. V shed 5 bases and J 6 bases; nucleotides not matched to a gene: 8. The chain's CDR3 is CASSPVGLAQDTQYF. Written as DNA, the CDR3 is TGTGCCAGCAGCCCCGTGGGACTAGCGCAGGATACGCAGTATTTT. Together with reference TRBV7-2 and TRBJ2-3, the CDR3 gives the full variable domain: GAGVSQSPSNKVTEKGKDVELRCDPISGHTALYWYRQSLGQGLEFLIYFQGNSAPDKSGLPSDRFSAERTGGSVSTLTIQRTQQEDSAVYLCASSPVGLAQDTQYFGPGTRLTVL.

The table lists this clonotype with a few counts. The V call is TRBV6-1, the J call TRBJ2-2; 7 bases are shared with TRBD1. V lost 2 bases and J lost 4; bases outside the gene matches: 7. Germline CDR1 MNHNS, CDR2 SASEGT. The length of the CDR3 is 16 residues. DNA for the CDR3: TGTGCCAGCAGTGAAATCCGACAGGGCGGCACCGGGGAGCTGTTTTTT. This sequence encodes CASSEIRQGGTGELFF.

This sequence joins TRBV6-2 or TRBV6-3 and TRBJ2-1; tentatively, D is TRBD1 or TRBD2 (5 bases each). The CDR3 sequence is 14 residues long. Germline V gives CDR1 MNHEY, CDR2 SVGEGT. The V end lost 7 bases, the J end lost 4 bases, and 14 bases lay between the germline ends. The CDR3 protein is CASTRDGSYNEQFF. The CDR3 bases are TGTGCCAGCACCCGGGACGGATCGTACAATGAGCAGTTCTTC.